Listed here are 14 T cell receptor beta chains from one sample, sequenced in a study of T cell responses to AZD1222 COVID-19 vaccine (dated by TCRdb to 2020 to 2023). Per the publication, the time point label means: baseline before first vaccination. Interpreted using the paper, the treatment or condition label stands for: meningococcal conjugate vaccine given as trial control. Library generation was performed with the immunoSEQ multiplex PCR assay. TCRdb re-hosts the immuneACCESS table, in-frame sequences only. Its copies lack some clones; in the studies checked, an unresolved V gene accounts for under half of them, and the cause for the rest is not known. For this sample there are 100,000 to 150,000 clones; 90% appear just once. The ten most abundant clones make up around 4.5% of the sample. This material consisted of peripheral blood, taken on day 0 of MenACWY control vaccination. The receptors come from an adult in good health.

The chain recombines TRBV5-1 with TRBJ2-1; 10 bases match TRBD2. Germline V gene sequence: CDR1 SGHRS, CDR2 YFSETQ. The CDR3 sequence is 16 residues long. V trimming: 4 bases; J trimming: 0 bases; junction bases outside the gene matches: 4. CDR3: CASSTPSGSSYNEQFF. For the CDR3, the DNA is TGCGCCAGCAGCACCCCTAGCGGGAGCTCCTACAATGAGCAGTTCTTC.

The rearrangement uses TRBV7-9 and TRBJ2-3; D is unresolved. Germline CDR1 is SEHNR and CDR2 is FQNEAQ (reference sequence). The CDR3 covers 16 residues. V was cut by 5 bases and J by 0 bases, with 15 bases left in between. CDR3 amino acids: CASSPPARTSTDTQYF. CDR3 in DNA: TGTGCCAGCAGCCCTCCGGCGCGGACGAGCACAGATACGCAGTATTTT.

V is TRBV6-5 and J is TRBJ2-3; 7 nucleotides align to TRBD2. There are 15 residues in the CDR3. Losses at the gene ends were 6 bases for V and 2 bases for J; bases not matched to a gene: 8. Germline CDR1 MNHEY, CDR2 SVGAGI. CDR3 amino acids: CASRSASGYTDTQYF. In DNA form, the CDR3 reads TGTGCCAGCAGGTCGGCTAGCGGTTACACAGATACGCAGTATTTT.

This clone has only one observation. The V call is TRBV7-8, the J call TRBJ1-4; D possibly corresponds to TRBD1 (5 bases). CDR3 size: 15 residues. Trimming stripped 4 bases from V and 8 bases from J, with 17 bases between. CDR1 SGHVS and CDR2 FQNEAQ come from the germline V gene. Here the CDR3 reads CASSSAGLGSEKLFF. The CDR3 DNA is TGTGCCAGCAGCTCGGCAGGGTTAGGTTCAGAAAAACTGTTTTTT.

V and J are TRBV24-1 and TRBJ2-1, with 9 bases aligning to TRBD2. Germline lookup yields CDR1 KGHDR and CDR2 SFDVKD. After removal of 0 bases from V and 7 bases from J, the junction contained 3 bases not matched to a gene. This CDR3 has 15 amino acids. CDR3 sequence reads: CATSDLGAGGNEQFF. As DNA, the CDR3 is TGTGCCACCAGTGATTTGGGGGCGGGAGGGAATGAGCAGTTCTTC.

The chain is built from TRBV28 and TRBJ1-1, with D possibly being TRBD1 (5 bases). The germline V gene has CDR1 MDHEN and CDR2 SYDVKM. V was trimmed by 7 bases and J by 0 bases, leaving 15 bases between them. The CDR3 totals 15 residues. CDR3 in amino acids: CASTLPGGMNTEAFF. Written as DNA, the CDR3 is TGTGCCAGCACCCTCCCGGGGGGGATGAACACTGAAGCTTTCTTT.

The CDR3 loop reads CSASTNTEAFF. DNA of the CDR3: TGCAGTGCCAGTACGAACACTGAAGCTTTCTTT. The chain uses TRBV20-1 and TRBJ1-1; D gene uncertain. The CDR3 sequence is 11 residues long. CDR1 and CDR2 from the germline V gene are DFQATT and SNEGSKA (reference sequence). Trimming shortened V by 6 bases and J by 1 base, and 6 bases separated the two germline ends.

This chain joins TRBV5-4 and TRBJ1-6; TRBD1 is a possible D gene (6 bases). Germline lookup yields CDR1 SGHNT and CDR2 YYREEE (reference sequence). This CDR3 region has 14 residues. Trimming took off 3 bases at V and 12 bases at J, with 16 bases between the two ends. CDR3 residues: CASSSGTPVGPLHF. The CDR3 nucleotides are TGTGCCAGCAGCTCCGGGACACCCGTCGGACCCCTCCACTTT.

The V call is TRBV7-2, the J call TRBJ2-5, with 7 bases fitting TRBD2. CDR3 length equals 15 residues. With 2 bases clipped from V and 1 base from J, the junction kept 4 bases outside the gene matches. Germline-derived CDR1 and CDR2 are SGHTA and FQGNSA. This CDR3 is CASSLSGGFQETQYF. The DNA of the CDR3 is TGTGCCAGCAGCTTATCCGGGGGGTTCCAAGAGACCCAGTACTTC.

J is TRBJ1-1 and V is TRBV7-2, with D hard to call. CDR1 and CDR2 (germline): SGHTA, FQGNSA. This CDR3 contains 17 residues. The V and J ends lost 1 base and 0 bases respectively, with 15 bases between them. This CDR3 reads CASSLDSVGLMNTEAFF. CDR3 DNA: TGTGCCAGCAGCTTAGACTCAGTGGGCTTGATGAACACTGAAGCTTTCTTT.

V and J are TRBV28 and TRBJ2-2; D is undetermined. Germline V lookup: CDR1 MDHEN, CDR2 SYDVKM. The CDR3 is made up of 12 amino acids. Trimming took 8 bases from V and 6 from J, leaving 10 bases between them. The CDR3 sequence is CASFEESGELFF. Written as DNA, the CDR3 is TGTGCCAGCTTCGAGGAGTCCGGGGAGCTGTTTTTT.

This chain connects TRBV9 to TRBJ1-3, with D unresolved. V was trimmed by 0 bases and J by 0 bases, leaving 13 bases between them. CDR3 length: 17 residues. From germline, CDR1 is SGDLS and CDR2 YYNGEE. The CDR3 nucleotides are TGTGCCAGCAGCGTAGTCGATCGGGCAGCCTCTGGAAACACCATATATTTT. It specifies CASSVVDRAASGNTIYF.

The rearrangement links TRBV6-5 to TRBJ1-2; tentative D call: TRBD1 (6 bases). From germline, CDR1 is MNHEY and CDR2 SVGAGI. The CDR3 runs 13 residues. Trimming left V 5 bases short and J 5 bases short, with 12 bases between. CDR3 nucleotides: TGTGCCAGCAGTAATACAGGGAATTATGGCTACACCTTC. Protein: CASSNTGNYGYTF.

The CDR3 nucleotides read TGCGCCAGCAGCTTGGTCGGGTTACCCTATAATTCACCCCTCCACTTT. Translating it yields CASSLVGLPYNSPLHF. This chain links TRBV5-1 with TRBJ1-6; D not certain. Deletions cut 0 bases from V and 2 bases from J, with 9 bases between. CDR1 and CDR2 (germline): SGHRS, YFSETQ. The CDR3 spans 16 residues.